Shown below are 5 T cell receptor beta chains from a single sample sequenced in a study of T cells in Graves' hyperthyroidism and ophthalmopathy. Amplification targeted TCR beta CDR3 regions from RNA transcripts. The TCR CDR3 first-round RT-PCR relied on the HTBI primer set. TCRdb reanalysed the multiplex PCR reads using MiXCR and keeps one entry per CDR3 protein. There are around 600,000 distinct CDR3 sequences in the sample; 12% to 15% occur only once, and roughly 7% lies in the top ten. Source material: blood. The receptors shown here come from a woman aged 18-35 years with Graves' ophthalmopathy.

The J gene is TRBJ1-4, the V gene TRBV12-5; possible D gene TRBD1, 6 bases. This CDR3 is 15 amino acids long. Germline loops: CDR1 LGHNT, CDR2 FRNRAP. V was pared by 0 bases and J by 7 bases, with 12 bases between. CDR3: CASGLVKRGSEKLFF. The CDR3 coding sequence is TGTGCTAGTGGTTTGGTAAAGAGGGGGAGTGAAAAACTGTTTTTT.

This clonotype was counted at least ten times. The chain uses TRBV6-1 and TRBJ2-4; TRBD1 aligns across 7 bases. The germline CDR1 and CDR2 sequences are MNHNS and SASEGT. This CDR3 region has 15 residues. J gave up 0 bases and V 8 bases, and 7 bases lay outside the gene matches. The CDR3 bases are TGTGCCAGCTTCGACAGGGATCTAGCCAAAAACATTCAGTACTTC. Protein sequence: CASFDRDLAKNIQYF.

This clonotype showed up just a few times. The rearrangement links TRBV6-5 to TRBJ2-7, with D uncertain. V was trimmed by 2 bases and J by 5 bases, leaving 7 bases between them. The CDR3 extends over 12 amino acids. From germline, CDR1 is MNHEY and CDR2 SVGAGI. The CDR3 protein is CASSYKGNEQYF. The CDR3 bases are TGTGCCAGCAGTTACAAGGGCAACGAGCAGTACTTC.

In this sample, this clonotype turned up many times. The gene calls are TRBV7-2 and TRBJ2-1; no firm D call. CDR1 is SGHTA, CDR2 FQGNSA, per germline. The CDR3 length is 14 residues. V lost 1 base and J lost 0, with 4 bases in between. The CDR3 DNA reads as TGTGCCAGCAGCTTAGGTGTCTCCTACAATGAGCAGTTCTTC. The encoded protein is CASSLGVSYNEQFF.

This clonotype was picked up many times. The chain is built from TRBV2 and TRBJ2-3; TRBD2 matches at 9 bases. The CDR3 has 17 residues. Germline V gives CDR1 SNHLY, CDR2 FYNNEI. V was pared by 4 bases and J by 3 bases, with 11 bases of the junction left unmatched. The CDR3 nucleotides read TGTGCCAGCAGTGTGTTAGCGGGGGAGAGACGGACAGATACGCAGTATTTT. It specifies CASSVLAGERRTDTQYF.